This entry describes one TCR beta chain. Its antigen is still unknown. The sample originates from a study of shared clonotypes between healthy human individuals. In the study overall: Aged 18 to 49, the donors were a couple of women and a few men.

Produced via immunoSEQ multiplex PCR; TCRdb's table is partial and in-frame only. The sample holds around 500,000 clones, 70% to 80% seen once. Study-level findings and limits: Tissues were not sampled, only blood, and their repertoires likely differ.

Per the germline V gene, CDR1 is SQVTM and CDR2 is ANQGSEA. This CDR3 has 12 residues. The V end lost 1 base, the J end lost 8 bases, and 9 bases lay between the germline ends. V is TRBV29-1 and J is TRBJ2-1; D may be TRBD1 (6 bases). The sequenced sample consisted of PBMCs. This sequence was found in a woman aged 40 to 50 in good health. Some clones in this sample may be carry-over from other donors' samples. CDR3 sequence: CSVEGRGYEQFF. The CDR3 region has the DNA TGCAGCGTTGAAGGCAGGGGCTATGAGCAGTTCTTC.